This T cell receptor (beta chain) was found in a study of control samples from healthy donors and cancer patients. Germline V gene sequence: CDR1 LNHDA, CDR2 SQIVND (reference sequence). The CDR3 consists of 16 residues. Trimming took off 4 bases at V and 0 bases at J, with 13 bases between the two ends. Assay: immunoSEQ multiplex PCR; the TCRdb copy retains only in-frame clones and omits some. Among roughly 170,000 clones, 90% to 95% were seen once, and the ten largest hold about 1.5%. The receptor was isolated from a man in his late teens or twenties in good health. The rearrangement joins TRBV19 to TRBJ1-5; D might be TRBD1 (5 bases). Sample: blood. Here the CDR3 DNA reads TGTGCCAGTAGTACCAGGGTTCTATATAGCAATCAGCCCCAGCATTTT. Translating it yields CASSTRVLYSNQPQHF.